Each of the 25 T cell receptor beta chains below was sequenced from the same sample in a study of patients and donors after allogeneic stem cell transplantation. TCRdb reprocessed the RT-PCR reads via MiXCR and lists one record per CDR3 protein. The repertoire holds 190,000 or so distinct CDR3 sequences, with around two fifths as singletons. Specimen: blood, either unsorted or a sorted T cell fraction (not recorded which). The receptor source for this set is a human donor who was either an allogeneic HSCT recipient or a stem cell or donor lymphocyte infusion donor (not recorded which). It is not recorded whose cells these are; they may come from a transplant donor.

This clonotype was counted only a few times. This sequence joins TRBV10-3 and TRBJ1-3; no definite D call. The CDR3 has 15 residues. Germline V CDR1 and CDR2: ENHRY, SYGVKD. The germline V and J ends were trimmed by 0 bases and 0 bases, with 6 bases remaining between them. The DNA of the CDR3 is TGTGCCATCAGTGAGTCAGGGAGCTCTGGAAACACCATATATTTT. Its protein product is CAISESGSSGNTIYF.

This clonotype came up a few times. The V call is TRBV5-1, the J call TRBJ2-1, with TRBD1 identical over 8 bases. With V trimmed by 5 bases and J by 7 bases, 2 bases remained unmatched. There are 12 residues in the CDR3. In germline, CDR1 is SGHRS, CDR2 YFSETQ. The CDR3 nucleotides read TGCGCCAGCAGGAGGGACAGGAATGAGCAGTTCTTC. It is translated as CASRRDRNEQFF.

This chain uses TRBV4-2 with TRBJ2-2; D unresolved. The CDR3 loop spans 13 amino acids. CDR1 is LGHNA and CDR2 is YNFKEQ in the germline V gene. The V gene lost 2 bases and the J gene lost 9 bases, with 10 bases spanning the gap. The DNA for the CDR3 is TGTGCCAGCAGCCAAACCGGAAGTAGGGAGCTGTTTTTT. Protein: CASSQTGSRELFF.

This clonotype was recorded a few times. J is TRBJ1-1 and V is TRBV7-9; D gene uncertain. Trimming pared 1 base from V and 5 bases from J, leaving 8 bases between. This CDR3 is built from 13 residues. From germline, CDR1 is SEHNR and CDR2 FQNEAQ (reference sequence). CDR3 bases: TGTGCCAGCAGCTTAGTACAGAAAACTGAAGCTTTCTTT. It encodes CASSLVQKTEAFF.

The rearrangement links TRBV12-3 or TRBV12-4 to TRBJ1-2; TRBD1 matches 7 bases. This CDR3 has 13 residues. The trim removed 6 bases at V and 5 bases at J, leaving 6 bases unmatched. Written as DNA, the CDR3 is TGTGCCAGCAGACAGGGGAGTCCTTATGGCTACACCTTC. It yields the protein CASRQGSPYGYTF.

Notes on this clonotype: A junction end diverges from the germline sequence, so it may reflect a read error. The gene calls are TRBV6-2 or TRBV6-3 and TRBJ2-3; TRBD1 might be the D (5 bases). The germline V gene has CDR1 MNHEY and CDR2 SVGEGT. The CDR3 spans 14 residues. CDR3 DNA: TGTGCCAGCACCTTAGTATTGTCGACAGTTACGCAGTATTTT. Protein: CASTLVLSTVTQYF.

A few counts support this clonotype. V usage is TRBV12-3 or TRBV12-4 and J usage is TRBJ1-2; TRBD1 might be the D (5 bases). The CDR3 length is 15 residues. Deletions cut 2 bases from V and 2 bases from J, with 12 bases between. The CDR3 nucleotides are TGTGCCAGCAGTTTAAAAATGCGACAGAACTATGGCTACACCTTC. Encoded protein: CASSLKMRQNYGYTF.

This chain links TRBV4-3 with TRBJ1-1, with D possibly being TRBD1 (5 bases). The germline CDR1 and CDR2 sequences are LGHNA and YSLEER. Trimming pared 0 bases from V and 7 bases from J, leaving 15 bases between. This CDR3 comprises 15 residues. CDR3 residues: CASSQDGGGSIEAFF. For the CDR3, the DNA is TGCGCCAGCAGCCAAGATGGTGGGGGATCAATTGAAGCTTTCTTT.

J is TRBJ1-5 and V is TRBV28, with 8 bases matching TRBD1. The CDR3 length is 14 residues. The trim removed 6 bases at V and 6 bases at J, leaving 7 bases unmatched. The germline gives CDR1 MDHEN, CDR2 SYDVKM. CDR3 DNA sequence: TGTGCCAGCAGGAGGGCAGGGGGCTCTCAGCCCCAGCATTTT. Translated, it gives CASRRAGGSQPQHF.

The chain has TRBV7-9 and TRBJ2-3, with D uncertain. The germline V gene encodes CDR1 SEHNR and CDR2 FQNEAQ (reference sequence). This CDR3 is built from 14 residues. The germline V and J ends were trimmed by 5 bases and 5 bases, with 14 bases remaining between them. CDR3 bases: TGTGCCAGCAGCCCGGGTCGGCGGAAAGATACGCAGTATTTT. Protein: CASSPGRRKDTQYF.

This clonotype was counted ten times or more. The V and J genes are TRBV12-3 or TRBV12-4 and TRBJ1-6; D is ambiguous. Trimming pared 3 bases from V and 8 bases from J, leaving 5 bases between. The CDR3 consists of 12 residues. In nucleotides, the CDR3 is TGTGCCAGCAGTTTGAACCATTCACCCCTCCACTTT. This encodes CASSLNHSPLHF.

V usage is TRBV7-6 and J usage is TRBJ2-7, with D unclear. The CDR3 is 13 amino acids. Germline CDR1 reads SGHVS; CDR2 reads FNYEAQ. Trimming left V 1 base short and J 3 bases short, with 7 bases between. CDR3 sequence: CASSLGSRYEQYF. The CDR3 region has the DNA TGTGCCAGCAGCTTAGGGTCCCGCTACGAGCAGTACTTC.

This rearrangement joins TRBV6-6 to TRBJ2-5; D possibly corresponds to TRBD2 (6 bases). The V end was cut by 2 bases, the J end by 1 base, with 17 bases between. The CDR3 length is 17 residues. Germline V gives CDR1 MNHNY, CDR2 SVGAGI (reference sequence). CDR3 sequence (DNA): TGTGCCAGCAGTTACCCGCCCCGCGGAGGGATCCAAGAGACCCAGTACTTC. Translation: CASSYPPRGGIQETQYF.

CDR3 nucleotides: TGTGCCAGCAGGCATACACCCCGGGCGTATAATTCACCCCTCCACTTT. Encoded protein: CASRHTPRAYNSPLHF. The chain couples TRBV27 to TRBJ1-6; D not resolved. Germline-derived CDR1 and CDR2 are MNHEY and SMNVEV (reference sequence). V gave up 6 bases and J gave up 4 bases, with 16 bases separating them. There are 16 residues in the CDR3.

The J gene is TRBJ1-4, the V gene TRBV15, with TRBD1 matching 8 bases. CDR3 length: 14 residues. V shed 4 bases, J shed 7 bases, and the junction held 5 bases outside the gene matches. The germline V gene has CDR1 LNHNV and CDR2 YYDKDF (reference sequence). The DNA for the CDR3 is TGTGCCACCAGCATTAACAGGGGGAGTGAAAAACTGTTTTTT. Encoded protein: CATSINRGSEKLFF. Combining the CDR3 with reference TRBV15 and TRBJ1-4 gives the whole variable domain DAMVIQNPRYQVTQFGKPVTLSCSQTLNHNVMYWYQQKSSQAPKLLFHYYDKDFNNEADTPDNFQSRRPNTSFCFLDIRSPGLGDTAMYLCATSINRGSEKLFFGSGTQLSVL.

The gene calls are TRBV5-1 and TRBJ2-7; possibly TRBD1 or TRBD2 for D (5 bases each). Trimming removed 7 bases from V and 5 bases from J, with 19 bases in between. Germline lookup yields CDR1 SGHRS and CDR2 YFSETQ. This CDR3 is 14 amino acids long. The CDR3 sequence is CASGPGQVRHEQYF. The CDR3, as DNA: TGCGCCAGCGGGCCGGGGCAGGTCAGGCACGAGCAGTACTTC. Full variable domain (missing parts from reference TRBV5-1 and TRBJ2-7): KAGVTQTPRYLIKTRGQQVTLSCSPISGHRSVSWYQQTPGQGLQFLFEYFSETQRNKGNFPGRFSGRQFSNSRSEMNVSTLELGDSALYLCASGPGQVRHEQYFGPGTRLTVT.

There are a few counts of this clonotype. Here the CDR3 DNA reads TGCGCCAGCAGCTCGCGGATAGGGGCTGAAGCTTTCTTT. Its protein is CASSSRIGAEAFF. The chain links TRBV5-1 to TRBJ1-1; D is possibly TRBD1 (5 bases). Trimming stripped 3 bases from V and 6 bases from J, with 12 bases between. The CDR3 spans 13 residues. Germline CDR1 and CDR2: SGHRS and YFSETQ.

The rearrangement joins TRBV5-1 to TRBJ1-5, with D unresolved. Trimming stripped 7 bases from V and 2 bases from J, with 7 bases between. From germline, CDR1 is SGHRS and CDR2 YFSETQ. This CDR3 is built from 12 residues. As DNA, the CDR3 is TGCGCCAGCGTTTGTGGCAATCAGCCCCAGCATTTT. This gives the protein CASVCGNQPQHF.

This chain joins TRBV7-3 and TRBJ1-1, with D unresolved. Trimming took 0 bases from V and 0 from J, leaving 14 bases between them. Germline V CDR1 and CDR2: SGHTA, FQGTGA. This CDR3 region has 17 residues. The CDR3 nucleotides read TGTGCCAGCAGCTTAACCCCAACACCCAGAATGAACACTGAAGCTTTCTTT. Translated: CASSLTPTPRMNTEAFF.

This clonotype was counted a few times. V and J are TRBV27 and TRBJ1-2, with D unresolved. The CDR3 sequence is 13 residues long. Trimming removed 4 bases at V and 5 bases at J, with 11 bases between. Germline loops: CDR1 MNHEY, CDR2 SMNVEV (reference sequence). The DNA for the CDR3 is TGTGCCAGCAGTTCCTGGGGTGGTTATGGCTACACCTTC. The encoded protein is CASSSWGGYGYTF.

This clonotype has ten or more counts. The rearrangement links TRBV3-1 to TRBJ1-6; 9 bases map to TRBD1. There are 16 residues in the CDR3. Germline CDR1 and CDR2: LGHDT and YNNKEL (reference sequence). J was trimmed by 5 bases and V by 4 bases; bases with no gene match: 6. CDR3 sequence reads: CASSLGQGIHNSPLHF. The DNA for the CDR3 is TGTGCCAGCAGCCTTGGACAGGGGATTCATAATTCACCCCTCCACTTT.

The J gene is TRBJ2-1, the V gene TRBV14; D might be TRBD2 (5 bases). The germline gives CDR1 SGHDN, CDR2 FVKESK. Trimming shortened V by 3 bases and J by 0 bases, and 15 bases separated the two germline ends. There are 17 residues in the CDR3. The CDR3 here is CASSHILSGDSYNEQFF. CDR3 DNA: TGTGCCAGCAGCCACATACTAAGCGGAGACTCCTACAATGAGCAGTTCTTC.

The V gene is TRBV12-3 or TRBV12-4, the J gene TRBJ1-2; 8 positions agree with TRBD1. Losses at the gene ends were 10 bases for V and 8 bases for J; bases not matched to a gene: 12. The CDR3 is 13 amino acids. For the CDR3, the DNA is TGTGCCACCGACACAGGGGGAATGAGCGGCTACACCTTC. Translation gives CATDTGGMSGYTF.

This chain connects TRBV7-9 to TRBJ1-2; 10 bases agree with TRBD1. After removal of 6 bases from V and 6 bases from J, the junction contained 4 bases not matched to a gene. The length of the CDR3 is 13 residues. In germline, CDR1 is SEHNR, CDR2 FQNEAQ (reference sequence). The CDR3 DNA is TGTGCCAGCAGTCCGACAGGGGGCGATGGCTACACCTTC. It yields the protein CASSPTGGDGYTF.

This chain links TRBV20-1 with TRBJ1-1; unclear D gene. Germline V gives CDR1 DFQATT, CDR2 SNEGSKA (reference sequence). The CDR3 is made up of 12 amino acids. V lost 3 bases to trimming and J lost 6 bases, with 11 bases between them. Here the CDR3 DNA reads TGCAGTGCTAGTCCATCGAGGGCTGAAGCTTTCTTT. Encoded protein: CSASPSRAEAFF.